This paragraph covers one T cell receptor (beta chain) sequence. The data stem from a study of shared clonotypes between healthy human individuals. Study details: Donors consisted of a couple of women and a few men between 18 and 49. Every donor yielded three CD4 naive, three CD4 memory, two CD8 naive and one CD8 memory plate.

Each cell subset's genomic DNA was divided evenly among several immunoSEQ plates. Sorted-subset replicate PCRs used 200 ng DNA, some 33,000 T cell genomes. Assay: immunoSEQ multiplex PCR; the TCRdb copy retains only in-frame clones and omits some. This sample has 600,000 to 750,000 clones, with around 90% found just once. There are 14 residues in the CDR3. The V gene end was trimmed by 2 bases and the J gene end by 7 bases; junction bases not matched to a gene: 7. Germline CDR1 and CDR2: KGHSH and LQKENI. The TCR comes from a man between 18 and 29 years old in good health. Some clones in this sample may be carry-over from other donors' samples. Sequenced sample: memory CD8+ T cells from PBMCs. Stated subset: CD45RO+ cells pooled with CCR7-negative TemRA cells. J is TRBJ1-1 and V is TRBV18; 7 bases match TRBD1. The CDR3 nucleotides are TGTGCCAGCTCACCAGGGACAGATAAAATTGAAGCTTTCTTT. Translated, it gives CASSPGTDKIEAFF.